The 16 T cell receptor beta chains listed next were all sequenced from one sample in a study of monozygotic twins with inflammatory bowel disease. Reanalyzing the 5' RACE reads, TCRdb keeps one entry per CDR3 protein, without DNA. This table lists fewer than 200,000 distinct CDR3 sequences. The sample was blood. The receptors derive from a human donor with ulcerative colitis or Crohn's disease, or a healthy co-twin of an affected twin (not recorded which).

The rearrangement uses TRBV27 and TRBJ2-1; TCRdb lists TRBD2, though no DNA is available to test this call. Looked up from germline, CDR1 is MNHEY and CDR2 is SMNVEV (reference sequence). The CDR3 extends over 16 amino acids. The CDR3 is CASSPPSGNWNNEQFF.

The J gene is TRBJ2-7, the V gene TRBV5-1; TCRdb selects TRBD1, and the lack of DNA leaves this call unchecked. The V gene's germline CDR1 is SGHRS and CDR2 YFSETQ. CDR3 size: 13 residues. CDR3 sequence: CVSSPGQGYEQYF.

This chain links TRBV7-6 with TRBJ1-2; TCRdb selects TRBD1, and the lack of DNA leaves this call unchecked. CDR3 length equals 15 residues. Germline values: CDR1 SGHVS, CDR2 FNYEAQ. The CDR3 sequence is CASSFRREGDYGYTF. The entire variable domain, with the rest obtained from reference TRBV7-6 and TRBJ1-2, is as follows: GAGVSQSPRYKVTKRGQDVALRCDPISGHVSLYWYRQALGQGPEFLTYFNYEAQQDKSGLPNDRFSAERPEGSISTLTIQRTEQRDSAMYRCASSFRREGDYGYTFGSGTRLTVV.

The chain has TRBV4-1 and TRBJ2-2. Germline CDR1 MGHRA, CDR2 YSYEKL. The CDR3 sequence is 14 residues long. The CDR3 here is CASSQDTRPGELFF.

The chain links TRBV4-3 to TRBJ1-6. This CDR3 is 13 amino acids long. Germline values: CDR1 LGHNA, CDR2 YSLEER. CDR3 sequence reads: CASSSSLDSPLHF.

V gene TRBV6-5 combines with J gene TRBJ1-2; the D gene TCRdb calls, TRBD1, cannot be checked with no DNA. The CDR3 is 13 amino acids. Germline V gene data show CDR1 as MNHEY and CDR2 as SVGAGI. The CDR3 sequence: CASRSTGLLGYTF.

The V and J genes are TRBV7-9 and TRBJ2-5; lacking DNA, the TRBD1 call made by TCRdb goes unchecked. The CDR3 loop spans 15 amino acids. Germline V CDR1 and CDR2: SEHNR, FQNEAQ (reference sequence). CDR3: CASSSGTGGWETQYF.

This rearrangement joins TRBV14 to TRBJ2-4; the TCRdb call, TRBD1, lacks DNA for checking. CDR3 length: 17 residues. Looked up from germline, CDR1 is SGHDN and CDR2 is FVKESK. This CDR3 is CASSLGGLTDLKNIQYF.

V is TRBV29-1 and J is TRBJ2-7; the D gene TCRdb calls, TRBD1, cannot be checked with no DNA. The CDR3 length is 14 residues. In germline, CDR1 is SQVTM, CDR2 ANQGSEA. The CDR3 loop reads CSVSPQGGGSEQYF.

V usage is TRBV7-9 and J usage is TRBJ2-3; TCRdb proposes TRBD2, but this gene call is untestable without DNA. Per germline, CDR1 SEHNR and CDR2 FQNEAQ (reference sequence). The CDR3 length is 14 residues. The CDR3 loop is CASNRLGSTDTQYF.

The chain employs TRBV24-1 and TRBJ2-2; the D call of TRBD2 rests on TCRdb alone, since no DNA is present to check it. CDR3 size: 16 residues. Looked up from germline, CDR1 is KGHDR and CDR2 is SFDVKD. This CDR3 is CATSLASGSYTGELFF.

The V call is TRBV5-1, the J call TRBJ2-1; TCRdb lists TRBD1, though no DNA is available to test this call. CDR3 length: 15 amino acids. Germline lookup yields CDR1 SGHRS and CDR2 YFSETQ. CDR3 loop: CASSLWGAESNEQFF.

V and J are TRBV2 and TRBJ2-3; TCRdb designates TRBD2, a call that cannot be tested without DNA. The CDR3 has 14 residues. Germline V gene sequence: CDR1 SNHLY, CDR2 FYNNEI. The CDR3 loop is CASSLDSGTDTQYF.

The CDR3 protein is CASSLVGGGSTEAFF. This chain links TRBV5-1 with TRBJ1-1; TCRdb's D gene call, TRBD1, goes unchecked for lack of DNA. In germline, CDR1 is SGHRS, CDR2 YFSETQ. The CDR3 runs 15 residues.

V is TRBV21-1 and J is TRBJ1-4; TCRdb reports TRBD1, a call that lacks DNA to check it against. TRBV21-1 constitutes a pseudogene. The CDR3 sequence is 16 residues long. CDR3 loop: CASRYQGARNNEKLFF.

The V and J genes are TRBV7-4 and TRBJ2-7; TCRdb's assignment of TRBD2 cannot be checked, as there is no DNA. The CDR3 contains 15 residues. The germline CDR1 and CDR2 sequences are SGHVT and SQSDAQ. The CDR3 protein is CASSKSSGSSYEQYF.